A single sample is the source of the 24 T cell receptor beta chains below, sequenced in a study of blood T cell repertoires in COVID-19. Profiled with immunoSEQ multiplex PCR; TCRdb holds only in-frame clones, not every one. The sample includes about 80,000 clones, more than 70% of them seen just once. Sequenced input: peripheral blood. Every receptor here comes from a woman aged 80 or over with acute or convalescent COVID-19.

The rearrangement joins TRBV18 to TRBJ1-1; no clear D gene. Germline V gene sequence: CDR1 KGHSH, CDR2 LQKENI. V was shortened by 2 bases and J by 4 bases, with 17 bases between the two germline ends. This CDR3 has 16 residues. Here the CDR3 reads CASSPFPLHAGTEAFF. The CDR3 nucleotides read TGTGCCAGCTCACCATTTCCTCTTCATGCCGGCACTGAAGCTTTCTTT.

V usage is TRBV15 and J usage is TRBJ1-2; D is undetermined. The CDR3 covers 15 residues. The germline V gene encodes CDR1 LNHNV and CDR2 YYDKDF (reference sequence). The germline V and J ends were trimmed by 0 bases and 3 bases, with 11 bases remaining between them. DNA of the CDR3: TGTGCCACCAGCAGAGATTACGCAGAGGACTATGGCTACACCTTC. It encodes CATSRDYAEDYGYTF.

The rearrangement links TRBV7-2 to TRBJ1-2, with 8 bases identical to TRBD1. Germline CDR1 SGHTA, CDR2 FQGNSA. This CDR3 region has 15 residues. V lost 5 bases, J lost 6 bases, and 11 bases stayed unmatched. The CDR3 here is CASSLDRASYNGYTF. The CDR3 DNA follows: TGTGCCAGCAGCCTGGACAGGGCGTCATACAATGGCTACACCTTC.

The rearrangement joins TRBV20-1 to TRBJ2-1; no clear D. The CDR3 loop spans 11 amino acids. Germline loops: CDR1 DFQATT, CDR2 SNEGSKA (reference sequence). The CDR3 loop reads CSPRSYNEQFF. The CDR3 DNA is TGCAGCCCCCGCTCCTACAATGAGCAGTTCTTC.

This chain links TRBV6-5 with TRBJ1-1; 7 nucleotides agree with TRBD1. After removal of 6 bases from V and 3 bases from J, the junction contained 7 bases not matched to a gene. Germline loops: CDR1 MNHEY, CDR2 SVGAGI. The CDR3 sequence is 14 residues long. CDR3 nucleotides: TGTGCCAGCAGACCACCGGGACAGCACACTGAAGCTTTCTTT. Residues: CASRPPGQHTEAFF.

The rearrangement joins TRBV7-9 to TRBJ2-1, with 9 bases matching TRBD1. The CDR3 extends over 13 amino acids. Per germline, CDR1 SEHNR and CDR2 FQNEAQ (reference sequence). Trimming took 5 bases from V and 7 from J; bases not matched to a gene: 3. For the CDR3, the DNA is TGTGCCAGCAGCACGGGACAGGGTAATGAGCAGTTCTTC. Amino acid sequence: CASSTGQGNEQFF.

The chain uses TRBV4-2 and TRBJ2-2, with 7 bases aligning to TRBD1. Trimming cost V 2 bases and J 6 bases; bases outside gene matches: 9. CDR3 size: 16 residues. The germline CDR1 and CDR2 sequences are LGHNA and YNFKEQ. CDR3 DNA: TGTGCCAGCAGCCAACAAACAGGGGAGTTGGCCGGGGAGCTGTTTTTT. Its protein product is CASSQQTGELAGELFF.

The chain has TRBV7-9 and TRBJ1-2; TRBD1 matches at 9 bases. The length of the CDR3 is 14 residues. CDR1 is SEHNR and CDR2 is FQNEAQ in the germline V gene (reference sequence). J lost 6 bases, V lost 5 bases, and 7 bases had no gene match. This CDR3 is CASSPGTGYHGYTF. In nucleotides, the CDR3 is TGTGCCAGCAGCCCCGGGACAGGGTACCATGGCTACACCTTC.

The chain links TRBV7-9 to TRBJ1-1, with D hard to call. Trimming took 3 bases from V and 1 from J, leaving 9 bases between them. Germline V CDR1 and CDR2: SEHNR, FQNEAQ (reference sequence). The CDR3 sequence is 14 residues long. The CDR3 nucleotides read TGTGCCAGCAGCTTTACGACAAAGAACACTGAAGCTTTCTTT. Amino acids: CASSFTTKNTEAFF.

This rearrangement joins TRBV11-1 to TRBJ1-1; 8 bases fit TRBD1. Germline trimming cut 5 bases from V and 1 base from J; bases unmatched to any gene: 3. This CDR3 contains 14 residues. Germline assignment: CDR1 SGHAT and CDR2 FQDESV (reference sequence). The CDR3: CASSAGQGNTEAFF. CDR3 sequence (DNA): TGTGCCAGCAGCGCCGGACAGGGGAACACTGAAGCTTTCTTT.

The chain uses TRBV28 and TRBJ2-7; no firm D call. Germline V lookup: CDR1 MDHEN, CDR2 SYDVKM. This CDR3 has 12 residues. V shed 4 bases and J shed 0 bases, with 4 bases lying between them. CDR3 sequence: CASSSDSYEQYF. CDR3 coding DNA: TGTGCCAGCAGTTCAGACTCCTACGAGCAGTACTTC.

The genes are TRBV30 and TRBJ1-1, with 7 bases lining up with TRBD1. This CDR3 comprises 14 residues. Germline V gives CDR1 GTSNPN, CDR2 SVGIG (reference sequence). The V and J ends lost 4 bases and 0 bases, in that order; junction bases with no gene match: 5. The CDR3 here is CAWTRGQMNTEAFF. CDR3 DNA: TGTGCCTGGACCCGGGGACAGATGAACACTGAAGCTTTCTTT.

The chain uses TRBV4-2 and TRBJ1-2, with a possible D match to TRBD1 (6 bases). CDR1 is LGHNA and CDR2 is YNFKEQ in the germline V gene. The CDR3 sequence is 14 residues long. Trimming took off 0 bases at V and 2 bases at J, with 7 bases between the two ends. The CDR3 nucleotides read TGTGCCAGCAGCCAAGATGACAGGAACTATGGCTACACCTTC. Its protein is CASSQDDRNYGYTF.

The rearrangement uses TRBV6-5 and TRBJ2-3; D might be TRBD1 (6 bases). In germline, CDR1 is MNHEY, CDR2 SVGAGI. The CDR3 runs 15 residues. Trimming pared 1 base from V and 3 bases from J, leaving 11 bases between. CDR3 bases: TGTGCCAGCAGTTACTGGGGGACACAGACAGATACGCAGTATTTT. Translated, it gives CASSYWGTQTDTQYF.

This chain connects TRBV7-2 to TRBJ2-7; 10 positions agree with TRBD2. The V segment lost 3 bases and the J segment 3 bases; nucleotides outside the gene matches: 5. Germline V lookup: CDR1 SGHTA, CDR2 FQGNSA. The CDR3 has 15 residues. CDR3 sequence: CASSLAGTSDYEQYF. The CDR3 DNA reads TGTGCCAGCAGCTTGGCCGGGACTAGCGACTACGAGCAGTACTTC.

This clone was seen a single time. This sequence joins TRBV29-1 and TRBJ2-5, with 9 bases that match TRBD1. The CDR3 extends over 16 amino acids. The germline CDR1 and CDR2 sequences are SQVTM and ANQGSEA. With 1 base clipped from V and 5 bases from J, the junction kept 11 bases outside the gene matches. CDR3: CSVEGGQGMGLETQYF. The CDR3 coding sequence is TGCAGCGTTGAAGGCGGACAGGGGATGGGACTCGAGACCCAGTACTTC.

This sequence joins TRBV5-1 and TRBJ2-1, with a tentative D call TRBD1 (5 bases). Per germline, CDR1 SGHRS and CDR2 YFSETQ. The CDR3 has 12 amino acids. The V gene lost 2 bases and the J gene lost 8 bases, with 8 bases spanning the gap. The CDR3 region is CASSLTGDEQFF. CDR3 nucleotides: TGCGCCAGCAGCTTAACAGGTGATGAGCAGTTCTTC.

The chain joins TRBV13 to TRBJ1-1; D might be TRBD1 (6 bases). V lost 5 bases and J lost 7, with 17 bases in between. CDR3 length equals 14 residues. Germline CDR1 PRHDT, CDR2 FYEKMQ (reference sequence). The CDR3 DNA reads TGTGCCAGCAGCACCGAACAGGGTATATATGAAGCTTTCTTT. This translates into CASSTEQGIYEAFF.

The V and J genes are TRBV7-2 and TRBJ2-3; D unresolved. Trimming shortened V by 6 bases and J by 3 bases, and 13 bases separated the two germline ends. This CDR3 is 14 amino acids long. Germline CDR1 reads SGHTA; CDR2 reads FQGNSA. In DNA, the CDR3 is TGTGCCAGCAGTTGGGCCGAACCAACAGATACGCAGTATTTT. Amino acids: CASSWAEPTDTQYF.

The chain has TRBV19 and TRBJ1-2; D is undetermined. The CDR3 spans 15 residues. CDR1 is LNHDA and CDR2 is SQIVND in the germline V gene (reference sequence). V was trimmed by 4 bases and J by 4 bases, leaving 16 bases between them. CDR3 bases: TGTGCCAGTAGTAGTTCAGGACTAACGAGCTATGGCTACACCTTC. It translates to CASSSSGLTSYGYTF. Looking up the rest from reference TRBV19 and TRBJ1-2 gives the full variable domain: DGGITQSPKYLFRKEGQNVTLSCEQNLNHDAMYWYRQDPGQGLRLIYYSQIVNDFQKGDIAEGYSVSREKKESFPLTVTSAQKNPTAFYLCASSSSGLTSYGYTFGSGTRLTVV.

The V and J genes are TRBV6-2 or TRBV6-3 and TRBJ1-2, with D possibly being TRBD1 (6 bases). Germline CDR1 and CDR2: MNHEY and SVGEGT. Trimming pared 6 bases from V and 6 bases from J, leaving 11 bases between. The CDR3 spans 12 residues. CDR3 protein: CASSVNRDGYTF. The CDR3 DNA sequence: TGTGCCAGCAGCGTTAACAGGGATGGCTACACCTTC.

CDR3 sequence: CASSPARRGGGDTQYF. The DNA for the CDR3 is TGTGCCAGCAGCCCGGCCAGACGCGGGGGGGGAGATACGCAGTATTTT. J is TRBJ2-3 and V is TRBV5-8, with 9 bases aligning to TRBD2. The CDR3 has 16 residues. Germline V gene sequence: CDR1 SGHTS, CDR2 YDEGEE. After removal of 4 bases from V and 5 bases from J, the junction contained 11 bases not matched to a gene.

The CDR3 region has the DNA TGTGCCAGCAGCCCAAGGGGTGCGGTGAACACCGGGGAGCTGTTTTTT. This sequence encodes CASSPRGAVNTGELFF. The chain recombines TRBV9 with TRBJ2-2; D possibly corresponds to TRBD1 (5 bases). In germline, CDR1 is SGDLS, CDR2 YYNGEE. This CDR3 spans 16 amino acids. V was trimmed by 4 bases and J by 1 base, leaving 14 bases between them. Combining the CDR3 with reference TRBV9 and TRBJ2-2 gives the whole variable domain DSGVTQTPKHLITATGQRVTLRCSPRSGDLSVYWYQQSLDQGLQFLIQYYNGEERAKGNILERFSAQQFPDLHSELNLSSLELGDSALYFCASSPRGAVNTGELFFGEGSRLTVL.

This clone appeared once. The V call is TRBV5-6, the J call TRBJ1-2; D call uncertain. The CDR3 loop spans 14 amino acids. V was clipped by 1 base and J by 4 bases, with 11 bases between them. Germline V gene sequence: CDR1 SGHDT, CDR2 YYEEEE. The CDR3 sequence: CASSLWRSSYGYTF. The CDR3, as DNA: TGTGCCAGCAGCTTGTGGAGATCTTCCTATGGCTACACCTTC.